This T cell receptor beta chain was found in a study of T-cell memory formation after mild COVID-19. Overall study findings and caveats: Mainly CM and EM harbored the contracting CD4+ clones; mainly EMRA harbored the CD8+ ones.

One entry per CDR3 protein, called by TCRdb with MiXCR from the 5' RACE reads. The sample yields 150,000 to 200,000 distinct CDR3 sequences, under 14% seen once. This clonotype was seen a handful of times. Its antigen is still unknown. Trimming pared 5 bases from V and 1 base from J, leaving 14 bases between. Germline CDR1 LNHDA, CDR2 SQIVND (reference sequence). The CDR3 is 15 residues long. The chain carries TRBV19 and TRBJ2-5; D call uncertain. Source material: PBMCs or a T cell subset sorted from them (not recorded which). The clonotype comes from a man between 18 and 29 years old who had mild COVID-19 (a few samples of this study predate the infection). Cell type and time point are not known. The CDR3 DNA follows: TGTGCCAGTAGTTCGGTAAAAACCGGCCAAGAGACCCAGTACTTC. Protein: CASSSVKTGQETQYF.